These T cell receptor beta chains were read from a single sample in a study of PD-L1 blockade in urothelial cancer. Measured with immunoSEQ multiplex PCR; TCRdb has only the in-frame clones, and not every one. The table has tens of thousands of clones, 80% to 90% seen once. The sample consisted of PBMCs, taken around atezolizumab (anti-PD-L1) treatment. Receptors originate from an elderly man with urothelial cancer. Both conserved end residues are part of each CDR3. A D gene is named only where the DNA matches it firmly. The listing skips clone size in some rows; elsewhere it reads once, few, many or a size class.

clone size: NA; V gene: TRBV2; J gene: TRBJ1-4; D gene: TRBD1; CDR3 DNA: TGTGCCAGCACTGAGGGCGTTTCGGGACAGGGTGGCGAAAAACTGTTTTTT; CDR3 protein: CASTEGVSGQGGEKLFF
clone size: NA; V gene: TRBV9; J gene: TRBJ1-4; D gene: NA; CDR3 DNA: TGTGCCAGCAGCGTAGATCACGGTGCAACTAATGAAAAACTGTTTTTT; CDR3 protein: CASSVDHGATNEKLFF
clone size: NA; V gene: TRBV6-1; J gene: TRBJ1-1; D gene: NA; CDR3 DNA: TGTGCCAGCGGGGGGGGAGCCCGTGTGGAAGAAGCTTTCTTT; CDR3 protein: CASGGGARVEEAFF
clone size: NA; V gene: TRBV9; J gene: TRBJ2-1; D gene: NA; CDR3 DNA: TGTGCCAGCAGCGACGGGGACTTCCCAGGACACAATGAGCAGTTCTTC; CDR3 protein: CASSDGDFPGHNEQFF
clone size: NA; V gene: TRBV7-2; J gene: TRBJ2-1; D gene: TRBD2; CDR3 DNA: TGTGCCAGCAGCTTATTAGGTGGACTAGCGGACAATGAGCAGTTCTTC; CDR3 protein: CASSLLGGLADNEQFF
clone size: NA; V gene: TRBV4-3; J gene: TRBJ1-4; D gene: NA; CDR3 DNA: TGCGCCAGCAGCCATGCTATATATAATGAAAAACTGTTTTTT; CDR3 protein: CASSHAIYNEKLFF
clone size: NA; V gene: TRBV6-5; J gene: TRBJ1-4; D gene: NA; CDR3 DNA: TGTGCCAGCAGTTACTCGGGGCTGACTAATGAAAAACTGTTTTTT; CDR3 protein: CASSYSGLTNEKLFF
clone size: NA; V gene: TRBV7-8; J gene: TRBJ2-2; D gene: TRBD1; CDR3 DNA: TGTGCCAGCACCCCAGACAGGGTCGGCACCGGGGAGCTGTTTTTT; CDR3 protein: CASTPDRVGTGELFF
clone size: NA; V gene: TRBV6-5; J gene: TRBJ2-2; D gene: NA; CDR3 DNA: TGTGCCAGCAGTTACAGGGGCGCGAACACCGGGGAGCTGTTTTTT; CDR3 protein: CASSYRGANTGELFF
clone size: NA; V gene: TRBV7-9; J gene: TRBJ2-3; D gene: TRBD1; CDR3 DNA: TGTGCCAGCAGCCGTTGGGTGGGACAGGACGATACGCAGTATTTT; CDR3 protein: CASSRWVGQDDTQYF
clone size: NA; V gene: TRBV7-2; J gene: TRBJ2-7; D gene: TRBD2; CDR3 DNA: TGTGCCAGCAGCTTAGTTCCCCTCAGTAGCGGGATTTCCTACGAGCAGTACTTC; CDR3 protein: CASSLVPLSSGISYEQYF
clone size: NA; V gene: TRBV15; J gene: TRBJ2-3; D gene: NA; CDR3 DNA: TGTGCCACCAGCAGAACCAGGGTCGGAGATACGCAGTATTTT; CDR3 protein: CATSRTRVGDTQYF
clone size: NA; V gene: TRBV19; J gene: TRBJ2-1; D gene: TRBD2; CDR3 DNA: TGTGCCAGTAGTGGGGGTGGCGGGAGACGTGAGCAGTTCTTC; CDR3 protein: CASSGGGGRREQFF
clone size: NA; V gene: TRBV25-1; J gene: TRBJ2-7; D gene: TRBD1; CDR3 DNA: TGTGCCAACACATCGGACAGGGAATCGTACGAGCAGTACTTC; CDR3 protein: CANTSDRESYEQYF
clone size: NA; V gene: TRBV6-5; J gene: TRBJ2-1; D gene: NA; CDR3 DNA: TGTGCCAGCAGTTACACAGTCGACTACAATGAGCAGTTCTTC; CDR3 protein: CASSYTVDYNEQFF
clone size: NA; V gene: TRBV7-8; J gene: TRBJ1-1; D gene: TRBD1; CDR3 DNA: TGTGCCAGCAGCTTAAACAGGGGGGTCACTGAAGCTTTCTTT; CDR3 protein: CASSLNRGVTEAFF
clone size: NA; V gene: TRBV5-4; J gene: TRBJ1-4; D gene: NA; CDR3 DNA: TGTGCCAGCAGCTTGGGCCCGGTGTCCGCTAATGAAAAACTGTTTTTT; CDR3 protein: CASSLGPVSANEKLFF
clone size: NA; V gene: TRBV27; J gene: TRBJ1-2; D gene: NA; CDR3 DNA: TGTGCCAGCAGTTTAACCACAGGGAACTATGGCTACACCTTC; CDR3 protein: CASSLTTGNYGYTF
clone size: NA; V gene: TRBV5-1; J gene: TRBJ2-7; D gene: TRBD1; CDR3 DNA: TGCGCCAGCAGCAATCCGCCGACAGGGATCTACGAGCAGTACTTC; CDR3 protein: CASSNPPTGIYEQYF
clone size: once; V gene: TRBV5-4; J gene: TRBJ2-2; D gene: NA; CDR3 DNA: TGTGCCAGCAGCTTTGCAGGGTCTACGAACACCGGGGAGCTGTTTTTT; CDR3 protein: CASSFAGSTNTGELFF
clone size: NA; V gene: TRBV30; J gene: TRBJ1-2; D gene: TRBD1; CDR3 DNA: TGTGCCTGCTATGGGACAGGGAGAATCTATGGCTACACCTTC; CDR3 protein: CACYGTGRIYGYTF
clone size: NA; V gene: TRBV4-3; J gene: TRBJ2-3; D gene: TRBD1; CDR3 DNA: TGCGCCAGCAGCCAACCGGGACAGGGGGCTTGGGGCACAGATACGCAGTATTTT; CDR3 protein: CASSQPGQGAWGTDTQYF
clone size: once; V gene: TRBV28; J gene: TRBJ1-3; D gene: TRBD1; CDR3 DNA: TGTGCCGGAACAGGGGGCAAGGACCTCACCATATATTTT; CDR3 protein: CAGTGGKDLTIYF
clone size: NA; V gene: TRBV9; J gene: TRBJ2-3; D gene: NA; CDR3 DNA: TGTGCCAGCAGCGTAGCACTGGTCTGGGCGGGTAGCACAGATACGCAGTATTTT; CDR3 protein: CASSVALVWAGSTDTQYF
clone size: NA; V gene: TRBV6-5; J gene: TRBJ1-1; D gene: TRBD1; CDR3 DNA: TGTGCCAGCAGAAGGGACAGGGGGCTGTCTGAAGCTTTCTTT; CDR3 protein: CASRRDRGLSEAFF
clone size: NA; V gene: TRBV5-1; J gene: TRBJ2-1; D gene: TRBD2; CDR3 DNA: TGCGCCAGCAGCCTGATAGCGGGAGGGCCGGTGCAGTTCTTC; CDR3 protein: CASSLIAGGPVQFF
clone size: NA; V gene: TRBV5-1; J gene: TRBJ2-5; D gene: TRBD2; CDR3 DNA: TGCGCCAGCAGCTTTGGCCCGGCTAGCGGGCAAGAGACCCAGTACTTC; CDR3 protein: CASSFGPASGQETQYF
clone size: NA; V gene: TRBV27; J gene: TRBJ2-2; D gene: NA; CDR3 DNA: TGTGCCAGCAGTCTAGGGTGGACGGGGGCCGGGGAGCTGTTTTTT; CDR3 protein: CASSLGWTGAGELFF
clone size: NA; V gene: TRBV12-5; J gene: TRBJ1-5; D gene: NA; CDR3 DNA: TGTGCTAGTGGTTTGGGTACGACAGGCTATCAGCCCCAGCATTTT; CDR3 protein: CASGLGTTGYQPQHF
clone size: NA; V gene: TRBV4-3; J gene: TRBJ2-1; D gene: NA; CDR3 DNA: TGCGCCAGCAGCCAAGATAGGGGGGGATACAATGAGCAGTTCTTC; CDR3 protein: CASSQDRGGYNEQFF
clone size: NA; V gene: TRBV18; J gene: TRBJ2-7; D gene: NA; CDR3 DNA: TGTGCCAGCTCACCAGGGGGAGCAGGGGACTCCTACGAGCAGTACTTC; CDR3 protein: CASSPGGAGDSYEQYF
clone size: NA; V gene: TRBV4-3; J gene: TRBJ2-1; D gene: TRBD2; CDR3 DNA: TGCGCCAGCAGCCAAGAGAGTAGCGGGAGTGGCCCCTACAATGAGCAGTTCTTC; CDR3 protein: CASSQESSGSGPYNEQFF
clone size: NA; V gene: TRBV6-5; J gene: TRBJ1-4; D gene: NA; CDR3 DNA: TGTGCCAGCAGTCCAGGGCTAAATGAAAAACTGTTTTTT; CDR3 protein: CASSPGLNEKLFF
clone size: NA; V gene: TRBV29-1; J gene: TRBJ2-1; D gene: NA; CDR3 DNA: TGCAGCGTCCGAGACAGAGGAACCTACAATGAGCAGTTCTTC; CDR3 protein: CSVRDRGTYNEQFF
clone size: NA; V gene: TRBV5-4; J gene: TRBJ2-5; D gene: NA; CDR3 DNA: TGTGCCAGCAGCTTTGGAGGGGAGGAGACCCAGTACTTC; CDR3 protein: CASSFGGEETQYF
clone size: NA; V gene: TRBV25-1; J gene: TRBJ1-5; D gene: NA; CDR3 DNA: TGTGCCAGCTCTCCCGGGGGGGCGGGGAATCAGCCCCAGCATTTT; CDR3 protein: CASSPGGAGNQPQHF
clone size: few; V gene: TRBV7-2; J gene: TRBJ2-2; D gene: NA; CDR3 DNA: TGTGCCAGCAGACAGGGCTCCCCCGGGGAGCTGTTTTTT; CDR3 protein: CASRQGSPGELFF
clone size: NA; V gene: TRBV28; J gene: TRBJ2-7; D gene: NA; CDR3 DNA: TGTGCCAGCAGTTCCCCCCGGGGATACGTGTACGAGCAGTACTTC; CDR3 protein: CASSSPRGYVYEQYF
clone size: once; V gene: TRBV2; J gene: TRBJ2-2; D gene: NA; CDR3 DNA: TGTGCCAGCGGCGACCTCGGCGGGGCGGTCACCGGGGAGCTGTTTTTT; CDR3 protein: CASGDLGGAVTGELFF
clone size: NA; V gene: TRBV5-1; J gene: TRBJ2-7; D gene: NA; CDR3 DNA: TGCGCCAGCTCCAGGGGAGGGAGGATTTACGAGCAGTACTTC; CDR3 protein: CASSRGGRIYEQYF
clone size: NA; V gene: TRBV10-2; J gene: TRBJ1-5; D gene: NA; CDR3 DNA: TGCGCCAGCAGCGGGTTGGGCAATCAGCCCCAGCATTTT; CDR3 protein: CASSGLGNQPQHF
clone size: NA; V gene: TRBV5-4; J gene: TRBJ1-5; D gene: TRBD1; CDR3 DNA: TGTGCCAGCAGCCGGGACAGGGCGCGGCAGCCCCAGCATTTT; CDR3 protein: CASSRDRARQPQHF
clone size: once; V gene: TRBV6-5; J gene: TRBJ2-5; D gene: TRBD1; CDR3 DNA: TGTGCCAGCAGTTACAGGGACAGGGGGGAGACCCAGTACTTC; CDR3 protein: CASSYRDRGETQYF
clone size: NA; V gene: TRBV27; J gene: TRBJ2-7; D gene: TRBD2; CDR3 DNA: TGTGCCAGCAGTTTATTAGGACTAGCGGGAAGTTCCCCCTACGAGCAGTACTTC; CDR3 protein: CASSLLGLAGSSPYEQYF
clone size: once; V gene: TRBV10-3; J gene: TRBJ1-1; D gene: NA; CDR3 DNA: TGTGCCATCAGTGGGAAACAGGGTGGCACTGAAGCTTTCTTT; CDR3 protein: CAISGKQGGTEAFF
clone size: NA; V gene: TRBV19; J gene: TRBJ2-7; D gene: TRBD2; CDR3 DNA: TGTGCCAGTAGTATCCAACCGGGGACTACCACTACCTACGAGCAGTACTTC; CDR3 protein: CASSIQPGTTTTYEQYF
clone size: NA; V gene: TRBV5-1; J gene: TRBJ2-3; D gene: NA; CDR3 DNA: TGCGCCAGCAGCTTGGCCGTGGTATCGGGAGTTTTGGGTGGCACAGATACGCAGTATTTT; CDR3 protein: CASSLAVVSGVLGGTDTQYF
clone size: NA; V gene: TRBV19; J gene: TRBJ2-5; D gene: TRBD2; CDR3 DNA: TGTGCCAGTAGTATAGATGGGACTAGCGCCCAAGAGACCCAGTACTTC; CDR3 protein: CASSIDGTSAQETQYF
clone size: NA; V gene: TRBV9; J gene: TRBJ2-7; D gene: TRBD1; CDR3 DNA: TGTGCCAGCAGCCCGCGACAGGGGAGGTTGACCTACGAGCAGTACTTC; CDR3 protein: CASSPRQGRLTYEQYF
clone size: NA; V gene: TRBV28; J gene: TRBJ1-3; D gene: TRBD1; CDR3 DNA: TGTGCCAGCGTAACAGGGGGCGAAGGAAACACCATATATTTT; CDR3 protein: CASVTGGEGNTIYF
clone size: NA; V gene: TRBV6-5; J gene: TRBJ2-7; D gene: TRBD2; CDR3 DNA: TGTGCCAGCAGTGCCAGCGGGAGGGTCTCCGAGCAGTACTTC; CDR3 protein: CASSASGRVSEQYF
clone size: once; V gene: TRBV10-3; J gene: TRBJ2-1; D gene: NA; CDR3 DNA: TGTGCCATCAGTGACGCGCGGAGGGGTGACAATGAGCAGTTCTTC; CDR3 protein: CAISDARRGDNEQFF
clone size: few; V gene: TRBV19; J gene: TRBJ1-2; D gene: NA; CDR3 DNA: TGTGCCAGTAGTCCATTGACAGTTAACTATGGCTACACCTTC; CDR3 protein: CASSPLTVNYGYTF